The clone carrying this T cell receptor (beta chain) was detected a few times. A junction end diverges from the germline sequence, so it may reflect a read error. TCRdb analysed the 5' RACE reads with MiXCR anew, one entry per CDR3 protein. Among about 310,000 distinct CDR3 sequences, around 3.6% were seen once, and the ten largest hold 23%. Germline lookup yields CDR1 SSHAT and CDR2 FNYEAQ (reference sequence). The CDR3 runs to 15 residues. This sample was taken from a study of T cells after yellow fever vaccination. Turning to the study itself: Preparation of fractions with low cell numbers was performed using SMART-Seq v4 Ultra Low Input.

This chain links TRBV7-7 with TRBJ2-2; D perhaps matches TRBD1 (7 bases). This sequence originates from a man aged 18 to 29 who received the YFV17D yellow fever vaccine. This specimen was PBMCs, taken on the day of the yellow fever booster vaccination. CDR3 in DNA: TGTGCTAGCAGCCAAACGACAGGGAGGTACGGGGAGCTGTTTTTT. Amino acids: CASSQTTGRYGELFF. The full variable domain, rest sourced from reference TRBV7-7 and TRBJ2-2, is GAGVSQSPRYKVTKRGQDVTLRCDPISSHATLYWYQQALGQGPEFLTYFNYEAQPDKSGLPSDRFSAERPEGSISTLTIQRTEQRDSAMYRCASSQTTGRYGELFFGEGSRLTVL.